Listed here are 25 T cell receptor beta chains from one sample, sequenced in a study of identical twins. TCRdb ran MiXCR on the 5' RACE reads and lists one entry per CDR3 protein. The sample has 150,000 or so distinct CDR3 sequences; 3% to 4% are singletons. The sequenced sample consisted of memory T cells sorted from blood. The source is a man aged 18 to 29 in good health.

This clonotype was counted at least ten times. The chain is built from TRBV9 and TRBJ1-5; 8 bases are a match to TRBD1. Germline CDR1 and CDR2: SGDLS and YYNGEE. The CDR3 has 15 amino acids. The V and J ends lost 3 bases and 2 bases, in that order; junction bases with no gene match: 4. The CDR3 nucleotides read TGTGCCAGCAGCGGACAGGGGTTGGGCAATCAGCCCCAGCATTTT. Amino acids: CASSGQGLGNQPQHF.

This clonotype came up many times. The chain links TRBV24-1 to TRBJ2-2, with unresolved D. V was shortened by 1 base and J by 4 bases, with 0 bases between the two germline ends. This CDR3 spans 12 amino acids. The germline V gene encodes CDR1 KGHDR and CDR2 SFDVKD. CDR3 residues: CATSDFTGELFF. The CDR3 region has the DNA TGTGCCACCAGTGATTTCACCGGGGAGCTGTTTTTT.

This clonotype came up many times. The rearrangement links TRBV4-2 to TRBJ1-5; TRBD1 aligns across 10 bases. The V and J ends lost 5 bases and 6 bases, in that order; junction bases with no gene match: 10. The CDR3 is made up of 16 amino acids. CDR1 and CDR2 (germline): LGHNA, YNFKEQ. DNA for the CDR3: TGTGCCAGCAGCTCATGGGGCCGGGACAGGGGTCAGCCCCAGCATTTT. Its translation: CASSSWGRDRGQPQHF.

As for this clonotype: Since a much larger clone is just one base distant, this may be a read error. The CDR3 end shows no conserved phenylalanine or tryptophan, and so a read error is likely. This rearrangement joins TRBV18 to TRBJ1-2, with TRBD1 identical over 9 bases. The V and J ends lost 3 bases and 1 base, in that order; junction bases with no gene match: 9. Germline V CDR1 and CDR2: KGHSH, LQKENI. CDR3 size: 17 residues. The CDR3 loop reads CASSPVQGQGDNYGYTY. CDR3 in DNA: TGTGCCAGCTCACCCGTACAGGGACAGGGCGATAACTATGGCTACACCTAC.

Many counts were recorded for this clonotype. The CDR3 sequence is CASSLGRASDEKLFF. CDR3 nucleotides: TGTGCCAGCAGCTTAGGTAGGGCCAGCGATGAAAAACTGTTTTTT. The chain carries TRBV11-2 and TRBJ1-4; D is undetermined. V gave up 1 base and J gave up 6 bases, with 12 bases separating them. The germline V gene encodes CDR1 SGHAT and CDR2 FQNNGV. The CDR3 runs 15 residues.

There are many counts of this clonotype. V usage is TRBV10-3 and J usage is TRBJ2-7; the match to TRBD1 covers 7 bases. With V trimmed by 3 bases and J by 5 bases, 7 bases remained unmatched. Germline V lookup: CDR1 ENHRY, CDR2 SYGVKD. This CDR3 has 14 amino acids. CDR3 residues: CAISENTGVNEQYF. DNA of the CDR3: TGTGCCATCAGTGAAAATACAGGGGTCAACGAGCAGTACTTC.

This clonotype was counted many times. The V gene is TRBV7-2, the J gene TRBJ1-4, with 7 bases aligning to TRBD1. Germline V lookup: CDR1 SGHTA, CDR2 FQGNSA. V lost 6 bases and J lost 5; bases outside the gene matches: 9. The CDR3 sequence is 15 residues long. The CDR3 nucleotides read TGTGCCAGCAGTCCCCTAGGGGGCGTAAATGAAAAACTGTTTTTT. It translates to CASSPLGGVNEKLFF.

The V gene is TRBV6-5, the J gene TRBJ2-3, with 10 bases fitting TRBD2. V lost 2 bases and J lost 6; bases outside the gene matches: 5. The CDR3 is 15 residues long. Germline V CDR1 and CDR2: MNHEY, SVGAGI. The CDR3: CASSYGASGSDTQYF. The CDR3 nucleotides are TGTGCCAGCAGTTACGGGGCTAGCGGGAGTGATACGCAGTATTTT.

This clonotype has ten or more counts. The chain recombines TRBV7-9 with TRBJ2-2; D may correspond to TRBD1 or TRBD2 (5 bases each). Per germline, CDR1 SEHNR and CDR2 FQNEAQ (reference sequence). The CDR3 length is 15 residues. Trimming shortened V by 4 bases and J by 0 bases, and 9 bases separated the two germline ends. The CDR3 DNA is TGTGCCAGCAGCTCTCGGGGACCGAACACCGGGGAGCTGTTTTTT. This sequence encodes CASSSRGPNTGELFF.

This clonotype was seen ten or more times. The genes are TRBV27 and TRBJ2-7; the D is unclear. V dropped 6 bases and J dropped 0 bases, with 9 bases sitting between them. This CDR3 is 13 amino acids long. CDR1 and CDR2 (germline): MNHEY, SMNVEV (reference sequence). The CDR3 DNA sequence: TGTGCCAGCAGCCCTCTCAGCTCCTACGAGCAGTACTTC. Translating gives CASSPLSSYEQYF.

The table lists this clonotype with many counts. The genes are TRBV20-1 and TRBJ2-1, with D tentatively TRBD2 (7 bases). The V end was cut by 0 bases, the J end by 7 bases, with 13 bases between. The CDR3 loop spans 14 amino acids. CDR1 and CDR2 (germline): DFQATT, SNEGSKA (reference sequence). CDR3: CSARDRKGGNEQFF. The CDR3 nucleotides read TGCAGTGCTAGAGATCGGAAGGGGGGGAATGAGCAGTTCTTC.

Ten or more counts support this clonotype. The chain has TRBV6-5 and TRBJ2-1; 12 bases match TRBD1. The CDR3 totals 16 residues. Germline V gives CDR1 MNHEY, CDR2 SVGAGI. With V trimmed by 5 bases and J by 8 bases, 10 bases remained unmatched. The CDR3 reads CASSHPRGQGADEQFF. The CDR3, as DNA: TGTGCCAGCAGTCACCCCAGGGGACAGGGGGCTGATGAGCAGTTCTTC.

In its sample, this clonotype was seen many times. This sequence joins TRBV7-2 and TRBJ2-7; a possible D gene is TRBD2 (6 bases). The germline gives CDR1 SGHTA, CDR2 FQGNSA. Trimming removed 5 bases at V and 4 bases at J, with 15 bases between. The CDR3 covers 14 residues. CDR3 protein: CASSVLTGTYEQYF. CDR3 DNA: TGTGCCAGCAGCGTTCTAACCGGGACTTACGAGCAGTACTTC.

This clonotype came up many times. The rearrangement links TRBV29-1 to TRBJ1-1; 8 bases align to TRBD1. This CDR3 contains 14 residues. V lost 5 bases, J lost 6 bases, and 11 bases stayed unmatched. Germline lookup yields CDR1 SQVTM and CDR2 ANQGSEA. DNA for the CDR3: TGCAGCGTTTACGGGGCTGGGGGACAGGCTGAAGCTTTCTTT. Its translation is CSVYGAGGQAEAFF.

This clonotype was recorded many times. The chain carries TRBV2 and TRBJ2-5; the D is unclear. The CDR3 covers 17 residues. The V end lost 5 bases, the J end lost 5 bases, and 24 bases lay between the germline ends. CDR1 SNHLY and CDR2 FYNNEI come from the germline V gene. Here the CDR3 reads CASSLGQFEFIGETQYF. In DNA form, the CDR3 reads TGTGCCAGCAGTTTGGGTCAGTTTGAATTCATCGGGGAGACCCAGTACTTC.

This clonotype has only a few counts. This chain links TRBV6-1 with TRBJ2-1; D is possibly TRBD2 (6 bases). Germline CDR1 and CDR2: MNHNS and SASEGT. CDR3 length: 15 amino acids. Trimming cost V 2 bases and J 2 bases, with 10 bases left between them. CDR3 sequence reads: CASSERSGAYNEQFF. The CDR3 DNA follows: TGTGCCAGCAGTGAACGGTCGGGGGCCTACAATGAGCAGTTCTTC.

This clonotype was seen many times. The chain recombines TRBV18 with TRBJ1-6, with D perhaps TRBD1 (6 bases). The CDR3 is 13 residues long. The V gene lost 4 bases and the J gene lost 10 bases, with 11 bases spanning the gap. The V gene's germline CDR1 is KGHSH and CDR2 LQKENI. CDR3 sequence: CASSRDTTSPLHF. The CDR3 region has the DNA TGTGCCAGCTCACGGGACACCACATCACCCCTCCACTTT.

This clonotype has ten or more counts. The chain joins TRBV5-5 to TRBJ1-2; D is ambiguous. This CDR3 region has 14 residues. Germline assignment: CDR1 SGHKS and CDR2 YYEKEE (reference sequence). V gave up 4 bases and J gave up 1 base, with 11 bases separating them. CDR3: CASSVNSINYGYTF. In DNA, the CDR3 is TGTGCCAGCAGCGTGAACAGCATTAACTATGGCTACACCTTC.

This clonotype has ten or more counts. The V call is TRBV27, the J call TRBJ1-2; D is unclear. The germline CDR1 and CDR2 sequences are MNHEY and SMNVEV (reference sequence). V gave up 8 bases and J gave up 4 bases, with 14 bases separating them. CDR3 length: 13 residues. The CDR3 protein is CASSGLGGYGYTF. The CDR3, as DNA: TGTGCCAGCTCCGGCCTGGGAGGCTATGGCTACACCTTC.

As to this clonotype: A much larger clone sits a single nucleotide away, making a read error possible. The missing conserved phenylalanine or tryptophan at the end of this CDR3 makes a read error likely. The rearrangement links TRBV12-3 or TRBV12-4 to TRBJ1-2; D gene ambiguous. V lost 2 bases to trimming and J lost 5 bases, with 6 bases between them. The CDR3 consists of 12 residues. The CDR3 DNA reads TGTGCCAGCAGTTTACGGCAGTATGGCTACACCTCC. Translation gives CASSLRQYGYTS.

The chain has TRBV7-2 and TRBJ1-5; D is uncertain. Germline V gives CDR1 SGHTA, CDR2 FQGNSA. The CDR3 runs to 15 residues. V shed 1 base and J shed 4 bases, with 11 bases lying between them. CDR3 coding DNA: TGTGCCAGCAGCTTAGAACGGCAGACTAATCAGCCCCAGCATTTT. As protein: CASSLERQTNQPQHF.

This clonotype was detected ten times or more. This chain connects TRBV20-1 to TRBJ1-6; D uncertain. The CDR3 sequence is 14 residues long. The ends were cut back, 3 bases at V and 5 bases at J, with 11 bases in the middle. Per the germline V gene, CDR1 is DFQATT and CDR2 is SNEGSKA (reference sequence). CDR3 coding DNA: TGCAGTGCTAGGGTGGCAGACAATAATTCACCCCTCCACTTT. This codes for CSARVADNNSPLHF.

The chain combines TRBV11-3 with TRBJ2-6; D gene unclear. The V gene's germline CDR1 is SGHNT and CDR2 YENEEA. The CDR3 is 13 amino acids. V shed 1 base and J shed 17 bases, with 15 bases lying between them. The CDR3 nucleotides read TGTGCCAGCAGCTTAGCGTTACAGAATACCATGACTTTC. It specifies CASSLALQNTMTF.

This clonotype was picked up a small number of times. This chain uses TRBV4-3 with TRBJ2-3; D is ambiguous. Germline loops: CDR1 LGHNA, CDR2 YSLEER. The V end was cut by 4 bases, the J end by 3 bases, with 11 bases between. This CDR3 region has 14 residues. The CDR3 sequence: CASSPRPRTDTQYF. CDR3 coding DNA: TGCGCCAGCAGCCCCAGACCACGGACAGATACGCAGTATTTT.

This clonotype was seen at least ten times. The genes are TRBV6-4 and TRBJ2-2; D is unresolved. Germline CDR1 is MRHNA and CDR2 is SNTAGT. V was shortened by 2 bases and J by 7 bases, with 5 bases between the two germline ends. This CDR3 has 12 amino acids. The CDR3 is CASSDNRGELFF. CDR3 nucleotide sequence: TGTGCCAGCAGTGACAACCGCGGGGAGCTGTTTTTT.